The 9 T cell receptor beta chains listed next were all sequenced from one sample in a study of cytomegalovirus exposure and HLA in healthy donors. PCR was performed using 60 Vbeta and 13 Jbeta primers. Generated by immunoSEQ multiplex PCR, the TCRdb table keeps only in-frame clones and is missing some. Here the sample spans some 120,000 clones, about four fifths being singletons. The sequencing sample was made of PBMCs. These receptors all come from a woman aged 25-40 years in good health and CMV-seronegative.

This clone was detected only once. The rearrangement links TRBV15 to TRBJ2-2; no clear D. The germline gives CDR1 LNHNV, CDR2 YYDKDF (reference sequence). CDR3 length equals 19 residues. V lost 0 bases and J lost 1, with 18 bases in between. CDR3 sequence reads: CATSRDKISILLNTGELFF. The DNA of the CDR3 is TGTGCCACCAGCAGAGATAAAATCAGTATTTTGCTGAACACCGGGGAGCTGTTTTTT.

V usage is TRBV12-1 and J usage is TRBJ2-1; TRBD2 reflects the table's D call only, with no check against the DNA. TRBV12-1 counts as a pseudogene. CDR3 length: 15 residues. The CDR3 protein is CASSLGLANINEQFF. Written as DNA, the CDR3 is TGTGCCAGCAGCCTTGGACTAGCGAACATCAATGAGCAGTTCTTC.

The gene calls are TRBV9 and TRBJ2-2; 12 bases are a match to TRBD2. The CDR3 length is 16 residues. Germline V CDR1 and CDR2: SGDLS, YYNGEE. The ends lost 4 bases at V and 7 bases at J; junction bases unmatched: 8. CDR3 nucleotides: TGTGCCAGCAGCACCCAGACTAGCGGGAGATTCGGGGAGCTGTTTTTT. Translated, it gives CASSTQTSGRFGELFF.

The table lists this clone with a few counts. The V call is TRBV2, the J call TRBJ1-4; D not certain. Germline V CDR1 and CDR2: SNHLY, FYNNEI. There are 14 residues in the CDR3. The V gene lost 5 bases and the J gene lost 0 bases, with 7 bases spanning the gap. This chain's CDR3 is CASSRRATNEKLFF. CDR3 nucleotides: TGTGCCAGCAGTAGACGGGCAACTAATGAAAAACTGTTTTTT.

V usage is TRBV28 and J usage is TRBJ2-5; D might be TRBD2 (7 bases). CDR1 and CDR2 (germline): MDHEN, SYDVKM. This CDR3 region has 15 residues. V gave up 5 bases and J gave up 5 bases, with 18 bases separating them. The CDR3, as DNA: TGTGCCAGCAGTGGGGGGGCGGGCTGGCTGGAGACCCAGTACTTC. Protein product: CASSGGAGWLETQYF.

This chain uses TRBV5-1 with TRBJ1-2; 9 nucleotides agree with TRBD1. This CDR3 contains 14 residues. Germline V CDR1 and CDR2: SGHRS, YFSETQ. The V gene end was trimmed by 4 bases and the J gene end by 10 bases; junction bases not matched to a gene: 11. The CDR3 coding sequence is TGCGCCAGCAGCCCCCCGGGACAGGGTATTGACTACACCTTC. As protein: CASSPPGQGIDYTF.

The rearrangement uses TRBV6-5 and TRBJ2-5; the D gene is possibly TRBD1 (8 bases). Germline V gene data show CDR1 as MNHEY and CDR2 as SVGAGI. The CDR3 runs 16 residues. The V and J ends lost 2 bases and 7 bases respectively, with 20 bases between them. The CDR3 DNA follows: TGTGCCAGCAGTTACCAAAATACAGGGGGGGGCCGGACCCAGTACTTC. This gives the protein CASSYQNTGGGRTQYF.

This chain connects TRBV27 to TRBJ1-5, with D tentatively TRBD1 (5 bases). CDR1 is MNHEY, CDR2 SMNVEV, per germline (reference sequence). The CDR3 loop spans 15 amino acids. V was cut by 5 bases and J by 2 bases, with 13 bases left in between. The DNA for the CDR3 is TGTGCCAGCAGTACCGACAGTACTGGCAATCAGCCCCAGCATTTT. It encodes CASSTDSTGNQPQHF.

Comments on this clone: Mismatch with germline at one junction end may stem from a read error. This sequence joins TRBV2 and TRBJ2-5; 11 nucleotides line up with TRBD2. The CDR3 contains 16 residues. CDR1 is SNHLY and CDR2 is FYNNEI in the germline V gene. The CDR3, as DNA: TGTGCCAGCAGCGAAGGGACTAGCGGAACTAAAGAGACCCAGTACTTC. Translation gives CASSEGTSGTKETQYF.